This TCR beta chain was sequenced during a study of shared clonotypes between healthy human individuals. Only in-frame clones appear in the TCRdb table, and some are missing; sequencing was by immunoSEQ multiplex PCR. The sample has about 980,000 clones, more than 75% seen once; the top ten hold approximately 1.5%. V lost 3 bases and J 2 bases, leaving 12 bases between the germline ends. Germline values: CDR1 SGHRS, CDR2 YFSETQ. The CDR3 is 14 amino acids. This clone was observed a handful of times. The specimen was memory CD4+ T cells sorted from blood. Subset here: CD45RA-negative fraction. The receptor was isolated from a man aged 18-30 years in good health. The chain couples TRBV5-1 to TRBJ2-7; D gene unclear. Here the CDR3 DNA reads TGCGCCAGCAGCTCCCGGACGGCGCCCTACGAGCAGTACTTC. Translated, it gives CASSSRTAPYEQYF.